These 21 T cell receptor beta chains share one sample of origin, sequenced in a study of cytomegalovirus exposure and HLA in healthy donors. PCR primers comprised 60 Vbeta and 13 Jbeta primers. TCRdb's table, derived via immunoSEQ multiplex PCR, lists solely in-frame clones and lacks some. Among around 97,000 clones listed, approximately 9% were seen once. Source material: PBMCs. The receptor set was obtained from a man aged 45 to 65 in good health and CMV-seropositive.

In its sample, this clone was seen a few times. The genes are TRBV14 and TRBJ1-2; D is uncertain. Trimming stripped 0 bases from V and 8 bases from J, with 13 bases between. The CDR3 extends over 14 amino acids. Germline CDR1 reads SGHDN; CDR2 reads FVKESK. For the CDR3, the DNA is TGTGCCAGCAGCCAAGATGGGTGGAGTGGGGGCTACACCTTC. Its translation: CASSQDGWSGGYTF.

A few counts support this clone. The genes are TRBV6-1 and TRBJ2-7; 7 positions match TRBD2. Germline CDR1 and CDR2: MNHNS and SASEGT. The CDR3 consists of 14 residues. The trim removed 0 bases at V and 4 bases at J, leaving 3 bases unmatched. The CDR3 reads CASSEAQGGYEQYF. The CDR3 coding sequence is TGTGCCAGCAGTGAAGCGCAGGGAGGGTACGAGCAGTACTTC.

The rearrangement uses TRBV19 and TRBJ1-2; 9 bases align to TRBD1. Unmatched junction bases numbered 6, after V lost 6 bases and J lost 7 bases. CDR1 LNHDA and CDR2 SQIVND come from the germline V gene (reference sequence). The CDR3 is 13 residues long. CDR3 in DNA: TGTGCCAGTAGCCTGACAGGGGGAGCTGGCTACACCTTC. It yields the protein CASSLTGGAGYTF. Together with reference TRBV19 and TRBJ1-2, the CDR3 gives the full variable domain: DGGITQSPKYLFRKEGQNVTLSCEQNLNHDAMYWYRQDPGQGLRLIYYSQIVNDFQKGDIAEGYSVSREKKESFPLTVTSAQKNPTAFYLCASSLTGGAGYTFGSGTRLTVV.

This sequence joins TRBV4-2 and TRBJ2-4; possible D gene TRBD1, 5 bases. This CDR3 spans 18 amino acids. The germline CDR1 and CDR2 sequences are LGHNA and YNFKEQ. V lost 0 bases to trimming and J lost 0 bases, with 15 bases between them. The DNA of the CDR3 is TGTGCCAGCAGCCAAGATAGCCGACAGACCTTAGCCAAAAACATTCAGTACTTC. Translation gives CASSQDSRQTLAKNIQYF.

This clone was counted a few times. V usage is TRBV2 and J usage is TRBJ2-7; the match to TRBD2 covers 8 bases. V was clipped by 6 bases and J by 6 bases; unmatched bases: 13. Germline V gives CDR1 SNHLY, CDR2 FYNNEI. The CDR3 length is 15 residues. In DNA form, the CDR3 reads TGTGCCAGCAGCGGGAAAGCGGGAGATTTCCGCGAGCAGTACTTC. Translating gives CASSGKAGDFREQYF.

The gene calls are TRBV4-2 and TRBJ1-4; 7 nucleotides align to TRBD1. Germline assignment: CDR1 LGHNA and CDR2 YNFKEQ. V was pared by 4 bases and J by 4 bases, with 6 bases of the junction left unmatched. The CDR3 runs to 15 residues. CDR3 DNA sequence: TGTGCCAGCAGCCCCGCAGGGGGGAATAATGAAAAACTGTTTTTT. This sequence encodes CASSPAGGNNEKLFF.

This chain uses TRBV7-2 with TRBJ1-3; perhaps TRBD1 as D (6 bases). The CDR3 length is 16 residues. The germline V and J ends were trimmed by 2 bases and 2 bases, with 13 bases remaining between them. CDR1 and CDR2 (germline): SGHTA, FQGNSA. The CDR3 bases are TGTGCCAGCAGCTTACATGAAGCAGGGGCTGGAAACACCATATATTTT. Its protein product is CASSLHEAGAGNTIYF.

V usage is TRBV19 and J usage is TRBJ2-7; a weak D match, TRBD2 (5 bases). CDR1 is LNHDA and CDR2 is SQIVND in the germline V gene (reference sequence). CDR3 length equals 15 residues. Trimming cost V 5 bases and J 2 bases, with 16 bases left between them. DNA for the CDR3: TGTGCCAGTAGTGGCCGGGATCGGCTCGCCTACGAGCAGTACTTC. It specifies CASSGRDRLAYEQYF.

The rearrangement uses TRBV7-2 and TRBJ2-5; 11 bases map to TRBD2. V was clipped by 1 base and J by 4 bases; unmatched bases: 2. Germline CDR1 and CDR2: SGHTA and FQGNSA. This CDR3 is 15 amino acids long. This CDR3 reads CASSLETSGRETQYF. The CDR3 region has the DNA TGTGCCAGCAGCTTAGAAACTAGCGGGAGAGAGACCCAGTACTTC.

This sequence joins TRBV6-5 and TRBJ2-1, with 8 positions matching TRBD2. Germline V CDR1 and CDR2: MNHEY, SVGAGI. This CDR3 contains 15 residues. V lost 6 bases and J lost 0; bases outside the gene matches: 4. DNA of the CDR3: TGTGCCAGCAGACAAAGCGGGAGCTCCTACAATGAGCAGTTCTTC. The encoded protein is CASRQSGSSYNEQFF.

This clone was seen only a few times. The chain combines TRBV5-4 with TRBJ2-7; D not resolved. V shed 0 bases and J shed 2 bases, with 9 bases lying between them. The CDR3 covers 14 residues. The germline V gene has CDR1 SGHNT and CDR2 YYREEE (reference sequence). CDR3 sequence reads: CASSLGMGAYEQYF. CDR3 bases: TGTGCCAGCAGCTTGGGAATGGGCGCCTACGAGCAGTACTTC.

This clone was counted many times. This chain connects TRBV7-9 to TRBJ2-1, with TRBD2 matching 11 bases. The CDR3 spans 15 residues. From germline, CDR1 is SEHNR and CDR2 FQNEAQ (reference sequence). V was pared by 4 bases and J by 3 bases, with 2 bases of the junction left unmatched. The DNA of the CDR3 is TGTGCCAGCAGCTCGACTAGCGGGGTCTACAATGAGCAGTTCTTC. Protein: CASSSTSGVYNEQFF.

J is TRBJ1-1 and V is TRBV27, with D possibly matching TRBD1 (5 bases). Trimming left V 1 base short and J 3 bases short, with 9 bases between. Germline lookup yields CDR1 MNHEY and CDR2 SMNVEV (reference sequence). The CDR3 spans 14 residues. The CDR3 coding sequence is TGTGCCAGCAGTTTATGGGGAGGGGACACTGAAGCTTTCTTT. This encodes CASSLWGGDTEAFF.

This CDR3 reads CASSQATGTGAPYEQYF. CDR3 in DNA: TGTGCCAGCAGCCAAGCTACCGGGACAGGGGCACCCTACGAGCAGTACTTC. The gene calls are TRBV14 and TRBJ2-7; 10 bases map to TRBD1. With V trimmed by 1 base and J by 2 bases, 8 bases remained unmatched. CDR1 and CDR2 from the germline V gene are SGHDN and FVKESK. CDR3 length equals 17 residues.

The chain couples TRBV5-8 to TRBJ2-6; D ambiguous. V dropped 4 bases and J dropped 1 base, with 9 bases sitting between them. The CDR3 runs 15 residues. Germline CDR1 reads SGHTS; CDR2 reads YDEGEE. CDR3 sequence (DNA): TGTGCCAGCAGCCCCTCAGGATCTGGGGCCAACGTCCTGACTTTC. This gives the protein CASSPSGSGANVLTF.

The gene calls are TRBV5-4 and TRBJ2-3; TRBD2 agrees at 15 bases. V lost 4 bases and J lost 4; bases outside the gene matches: 4. CDR3 size: 16 residues. CDR1 and CDR2 (germline): SGHNT, YYREEE (reference sequence). CDR3 nucleotides: TGTGCCAGCAGCGACTGGACTAGCGGGAGGGCAGATACGCAGTATTTT. Its protein is CASSDWTSGRADTQYF.

Only a few counts were recorded for this clone. This chain joins TRBV7-9 and TRBJ2-3, with 8 bases lining up with TRBD2. Per the germline V gene, CDR1 is SEHNR and CDR2 is FQNEAQ (reference sequence). CDR3 length: 16 residues. Unmatched junction bases numbered 11, after V lost 4 bases and J lost 5 bases. As DNA, the CDR3 is TGTGCCAGCAGCTCCATGGAGCGGGAGCTTGGAGATACGCAGTATTTT. Translating it yields CASSSMERELGDTQYF.

The genes are TRBV2 and TRBJ2-1, with a possible D match to TRBD2 (5 bases). V gave up 2 bases and J gave up 5 bases, with 10 bases separating them. The germline gives CDR1 SNHLY, CDR2 FYNNEI. This CDR3 is 14 amino acids long. CDR3: CASSETSLNNEQFF. The CDR3 bases are TGTGCCAGCAGTGAAACTAGTTTAAACAATGAGCAGTTCTTC.

The chain employs TRBV18 and TRBJ2-5; D may be TRBD2 (6 bases). Between the trimmed V and J ends, which lost 6 bases and 2 bases, there was a span of 19 bases. Germline V gene data show CDR1 as KGHSH and CDR2 as LQKENI. This CDR3 has 16 amino acids. The chain's CDR3 is CASSLVLSGGQETQYF. The CDR3 DNA sequence: TGTGCCAGCTCCCTCGTCCTTAGCGGAGGGCAAGAGACCCAGTACTTC.

In this sample, this clone turned up a few times. CDR3 in DNA: TGTGCCAGCTCACCCGCCGGGAGGATTCCCAATGAAAAACTGTTTTTT. This gives the protein CASSPAGRIPNEKLFF. J is TRBJ1-4 and V is TRBV18; D is ambiguous. V was cut by 3 bases and J by 5 bases, with 16 bases left in between. The V gene's germline CDR1 is KGHSH and CDR2 LQKENI. The CDR3 sequence is 16 residues long.

The chain links TRBV6-5 to TRBJ1-2; D call uncertain. V dropped 2 bases and J dropped 2 bases, with 9 bases sitting between them. The germline V gene has CDR1 MNHEY and CDR2 SVGAGI. This CDR3 is 14 amino acids long. This CDR3 is CASSYQHPNYGYTF. The CDR3 DNA reads as TGTGCCAGCAGTTACCAACACCCGAACTATGGCTACACCTTC.